The clone carrying this T cell receptor (beta chain) was seen repeatedly, ten times or more. The CDR3 end is not reached by the read, which stops 3 residues before it; the germline J gene fills it in. Germline V CDR1 and CDR2: SGHRS, YFSETQ. V lost 4 bases to trimming and J lost 6 bases, with 16 bases between them. This CDR3 is built from 14 residues. The data are from a study of T cell clonality in common variable immunodeficiency. Only in-frame clones appear in the TCRdb table, and some are missing; sequencing was by immunoSEQ multiplex PCR. This sample includes fewer than 50,000 clones with no singletons; its ten biggest clones take up over 1.1%.

The origin of this receptor is a person aged 18 to 75 in good health. The V and J genes are TRBV5-1 and TRBJ1-2, with D tentatively TRBD1 (5 bases). Material for sequencing was peripheral blood mononuclear cells. The CDR3 region is CASSPGGATDGYTF. The DNA read from the CDR3 is TGCGCCAGCAGCCCCGGCGGGGCGACGGATGGC.